This entry lists 9 T cell receptor beta chains sequenced from one sample in a study of blood T cells in healthy people across ages. Together with a sample-barcoded 5' primer, a J-beta primer mix was included in a second PCR lasting roughly 6 to 12 cycles. Each CDR3 protein is one row after TCRdb ran MiXCR on the 5' RACE reads. The sample has approximately 800,000 distinct CDR3 sequences; roughly 50% are singletons. The sample comprised blood. These receptors were obtained from an older man in good health.

The V call is TRBV20-1, the J call TRBJ2-1, with 10 bases identical to TRBD1. The germline CDR1 and CDR2 sequences are DFQATT and SNEGSKA (reference sequence). The V and J ends lost 3 bases and 8 bases, in that order; junction bases with no gene match: 7. This CDR3 has 14 amino acids. The CDR3 loop is CSARTGGYTDEQFF. DNA of the CDR3: TGCAGTGCTAGGACAGGGGGCTACACCGATGAGCAGTTCTTC.

V is TRBV7-3 and J is TRBJ2-3; D is perhaps TRBD2 (5 bases). This CDR3 has 14 residues. V lost 8 bases and J 6 bases, leaving 18 bases between the germline ends. Germline V CDR1 and CDR2: SGHTA, FQGTGA. Here the CDR3 DNA reads TGTGCCAGCGGCACTAGTAGGGTTGGGGATACGCAGTATTTT. Translated, it gives CASGTSRVGDTQYF. The whole variable domain, filled in from reference TRBV7-3 and TRBJ2-3, reads GAGVSQTPSNKVTEKGKYVELRCDPISGHTALYWYRQSLGQGPEFLIYFQGTGAADDSGLPNDRFFAVRPEGSVSTLKIQRTERGDSAVYLCASGTSRVGDTQYFGPGTRLTVL.

The rearrangement joins TRBV5-1 to TRBJ2-5, with TRBD1 identical over 9 bases. The ends lost 1 base at V and 5 bases at J; junction bases unmatched: 9. Germline lookup yields CDR1 SGHRS and CDR2 YFSETQ. The CDR3 has 16 residues. In DNA, the CDR3 is TGCGCCAGCAGCTTGATGGGGACAGGGCAGATCGAGACCCAGTACTTC. It translates to CASSLMGTGQIETQYF.

This clonotype turned up a few times. The rearrangement joins TRBV10-3 to TRBJ2-3; D unresolved. This CDR3 contains 11 residues. Trimming left V 7 bases short and J 8 bases short, with 10 bases between. Germline assignment: CDR1 ENHRY and CDR2 SYGVKD. CDR3 in amino acids: CAITVGGTQYF. The CDR3 nucleotides read TGTGCCATCACCGTCGGTGGTACGCAGTATTTT.

The chain is built from TRBV5-1 and TRBJ1-3; weak D call: TRBD1 (5 bases). The germline V and J ends were trimmed by 3 bases and 4 bases, with 8 bases remaining between them. The V gene's germline CDR1 is SGHRS and CDR2 YFSETQ. The CDR3 covers 13 residues. The CDR3 DNA reads TGCGCCAGCAGCTCGGACATCGGAAACACCATATATTTT. Its translation: CASSSDIGNTIYF.

This clonotype was recorded a few times. J is TRBJ1-1 and V is TRBV21-1; the table gives TRBD1 as D, unverified against the DNA. TRBV21-1 is recorded as a pseudogene. The CDR3 runs to 14 residues. This CDR3 reads CASSKVPGNTEAFF. DNA of the CDR3: TGTGCCAGCAGCAAAGTCCCCGGGAACACTGAAGCTTTCTTT.

About this clonotype itself: A read error may explain this, as a much larger clone is one base away. The genes are TRBV5-1 and TRBJ2-4; a possible D gene is TRBD2 (6 bases). CDR1 SGHRS and CDR2 YFSETQ come from the germline V gene. Deletions cut 3 bases from V and 13 bases from J, with 26 bases between. The CDR3 consists of 16 residues. The CDR3 DNA sequence: TGCGCCAGCAGCTCCCAGGGCGGGGCTCTAAACAATGAGCAGTACTTC. It translates to CASSSQGGALNNEQYF.

In this sample, this clonotype turned up a few times. This rearrangement joins TRBV27 to TRBJ1-4; maybe TRBD1 (6 bases). The CDR3 consists of 17 residues. Germline CDR1 is MNHEY and CDR2 is SMNVEV (reference sequence). The V and J ends lost 2 bases and 0 bases respectively, with 13 bases between them. This CDR3 is CASSLRVRQATNEKLFF. The CDR3 bases are TGTGCCAGCAGTTTACGGGTACGACAGGCAACTAATGAAAAACTGTTTTTT. Variable domain in full (rest from reference TRBV27 and TRBJ1-4): EAQVTQNPRYLITVTGKKLTVTCSQNMNHEYMSWYRQDPGLGLRQIYYSMNVEVTDKGDVPEGYKVSRKEKRNFPLILESPSPNQTSLYFCASSLRVRQATNEKLFFGSGTQLSVL.

The V gene is TRBV7-2, the J gene TRBJ2-5; 9 positions match TRBD1. The junction had 5 bases not matched to a gene; V was cut back by 1 base and J by 2 bases. CDR3 length: 16 residues. Germline CDR1 SGHTA, CDR2 FQGNSA. The CDR3 loop reads CASSLVGGTGQETQYF. The CDR3 DNA reads TGTGCCAGCAGCTTAGTGGGGGGGACAGGGCAAGAGACCCAGTACTTC.